This T cell receptor beta chain was sequenced in a study of tumor-infiltrating lymphocytes in primary liver carcinoma. On the study more broadly: Tissue type made little difference to sample yields of roughly 3.5 to 7.13 million productive TCRbeta reads. Findings and limits, study-wide: Top-250-clone fractions were significantly higher in tumors than in blood (p = 0.039).

This CDR3 has 19 amino acids. The germline V gene encodes CDR1 ENHRY and CDR2 SYGVKD. Trimming at V came to 3 bases and at J to 1 base, leaving 9 bases not matched to a gene. Both RNA and DNA were isolated together from approximately 20-30 mg of bulk tissue that had not been sorted. Primary liver carcinoma, confirmed by histopathology, was surgically resected. Donors were untreated and chronically infected with HBV. This clonotype occurred many times. Its antigen is unknown. Synthesis of TCR beta cDNA was carried out from 500 ng total RNA with a constant-region primer. Libraries of TCR beta came from three nested multiplex PCR rounds with slightly modified ARM-PCR. TRBV1-TRBV30 forward and Cbeta reverse primers drove the first two approximately 10-cycle rounds. MiXCR, applied by TCRdb to the multiplex PCR reads, yields one record per CDR3 protein. This sample has about 37,000 distinct CDR3 sequences, with approximately 71% found just once.

This chain connects TRBV10-3 to TRBJ2-3, with 14 bases matching TRBD2. Sequenced material: tumor-adjacent normal liver tissue. The origin of this receptor is a man aged 35 to 55 with primary liver carcinoma and hepatitis B virus infection. This CDR3 is CAISEIGLAGGSGTDTQYF. The DNA for the CDR3 is TGTGCCATCAGTGAAATTGGACTAGCGGGAGGAAGTGGCACAGATACGCAGTATTTT.